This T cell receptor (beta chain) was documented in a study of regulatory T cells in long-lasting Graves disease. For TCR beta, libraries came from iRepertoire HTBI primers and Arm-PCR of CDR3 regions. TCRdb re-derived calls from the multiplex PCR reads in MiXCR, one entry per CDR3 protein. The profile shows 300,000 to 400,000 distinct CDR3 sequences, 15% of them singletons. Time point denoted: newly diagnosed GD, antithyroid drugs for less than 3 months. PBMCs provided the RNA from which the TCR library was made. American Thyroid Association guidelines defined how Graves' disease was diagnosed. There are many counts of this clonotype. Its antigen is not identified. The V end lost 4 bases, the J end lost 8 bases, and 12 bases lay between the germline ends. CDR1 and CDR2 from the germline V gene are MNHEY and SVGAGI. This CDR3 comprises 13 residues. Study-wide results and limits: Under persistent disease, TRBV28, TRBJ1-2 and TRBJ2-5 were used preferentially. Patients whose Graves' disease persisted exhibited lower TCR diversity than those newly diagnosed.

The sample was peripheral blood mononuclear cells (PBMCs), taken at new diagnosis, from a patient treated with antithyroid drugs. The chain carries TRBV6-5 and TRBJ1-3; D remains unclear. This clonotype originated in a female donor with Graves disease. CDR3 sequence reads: CASSSGPGDTIYF. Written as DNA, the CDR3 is TGTGCCAGCAGTTCCGGACCCGGGGACACCATATATTTT.